Listed below are T cell receptor beta chains from one sample, sequenced in a study of cytomegalovirus exposure and HLA in healthy donors. TCRdb keeps only in-frame clones here, not all; method: immunoSEQ multiplex PCR. The sample lists 200,000 or so clones; almost 80% were seen once. The sample comprised PBMCs. These receptors were taken from a man in his late teens or twenties in good health and CMV-seronegative. Both conserved end residues are part of each CDR3. D genes are given only for firm matches. Some rows mark clone size as missing; the rest say once, few, many or name a class of expanded clone.

j_call v_call d_call clone_size cdr3_aa cdr3_nt
TRBJ2-5 TRBV9 . . CASARRAQETQYF TGTGCCAGCGCCCGGAGGGCCCAAGAGACCCAGTACTTC
TRBJ2-1 TRBV28 . once CASSTPDNYNEQFF TGTGCCAGCAGTACGCCCGACAACTACAATGAGCAGTTCTTC
TRBJ2-5 TRBV5-1 . once CASKIRKNQETQYF TGCGCCAGCAAAATCAGGAAAAACCAAGAGACCCAGTACTTC
TRBJ1-1 TRBV29-1 . . CNVGQGTEAFF .
TRBJ2-3 TRBV7-2 TRBD1 . CASSPRTGGHTDTQYF TGTGCCAGCAGCCCTCGGACAGGGGGACACACAGATACGCAGTATTTT
TRBJ2-7 TRBV11-3 . . CASSPGTTYEQYF TGTGCCAGCAGTCCCGGGACAACCTACGAGCAGTACTTC
TRBJ2-7 TRBV6-5 . . CASSYSQYIIYEQYF TGTGCCAGCAGTTACTCGCAGTACATTATCTACGAGCAGTACTTC
TRBJ2-1 TRBV6-1 . . CASSEGLRVSYNEQFF TGTGCCAGCAGTGAAGGGCTCCGGGTATCCTACAATGAGCAGTTCTTC
TRBJ1-2 TRBV28 . . CASSTGYGYTF TGTGCCAGCAGTACAGGTTATGGCTACACCTTC
TRBJ2-2 TRBV29-1 TRBD2 . CSVESGRVNGELFF TGCAGCGTCGAGAGCGGGAGGGTAAACGGGGAGCTGTTTTTT
TRBJ1-2 TRBV27 . . CASRKGVGYGYTF TGTGCCAGCAGGAAAGGGGTTGGCTATGGCTACACCTTC
TRBJ1-2 TRBV29-1 . . CSVEGRAYGYTF TGCAGCGTTGAAGGGCGGGCCTATGGCTACACCTTC
TRBJ1-2 TRBV29-1 TRBD1 . CSVSRQGNYGYTF TGCAGCGTCAGCCGACAGGGTAACTATGGCTACACCTTC
TRBJ1-2 TRBV7-9 . . CSSTFPERDLYGYTF TGTTCCAGCACATTCCCTGAGAGGGATCTCTATGGCTACACCTTC